The 2 T cell receptor beta chains below all came from one sample that was sequenced in a study of chemoradiotherapy in HPV16-positive cancers. Here immunoSEQ multiplex PCR was the method, and the copy in TCRdb shows in-frame clones only, minus some. Of about 1,100 clones in the sample, approximately 85% are singletons; the top ten hold about 9%. This sample comprised tumor tissue, obtained from a patient who underwent chemoradiotherapy. Receptors were obtained from a human donor with HPV-associated anogenital cancer.

This chain connects TRBV6-5 to TRBJ2-1, with D perhaps assigned TRBD1 or TRBD2 (5 bases each). Germline loops: CDR1 MNHEY, CDR2 SVGAGI. This CDR3 has 13 residues. V was cut by 1 base and J by 9 bases, with 10 bases left in between. The CDR3 bases are TGTGCCAGCAGTTACTTTGGGGGTGCTGAGCAGTTCTTC. It translates to CASSYFGGAEQFF.

V gene TRBV25-1 combines with J gene TRBJ2-1; D is unclear. Germline V CDR1 and CDR2: MGHDK, SYGVNS. The CDR3 runs to 11 residues. V gave up 1 base and J gave up 15 bases, with 10 bases separating them. The CDR3 sequence: CASSESYFSFF. CDR3 DNA: TGTGCCAGCAGTGAATCCTATTTCTCGTTCTTC.